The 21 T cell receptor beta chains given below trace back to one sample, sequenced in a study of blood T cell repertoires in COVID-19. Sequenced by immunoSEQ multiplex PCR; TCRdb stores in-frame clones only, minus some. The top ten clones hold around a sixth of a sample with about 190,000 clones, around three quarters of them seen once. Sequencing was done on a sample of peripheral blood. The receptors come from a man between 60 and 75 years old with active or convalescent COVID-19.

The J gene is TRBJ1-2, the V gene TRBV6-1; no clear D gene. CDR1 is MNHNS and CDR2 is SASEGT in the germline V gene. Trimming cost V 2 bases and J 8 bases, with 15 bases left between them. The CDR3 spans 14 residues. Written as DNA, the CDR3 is TGTGCCAGCAGTGAACAGCCATCCAGCGGGGGCTACACCTTC. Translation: CASSEQPSSGGYTF.

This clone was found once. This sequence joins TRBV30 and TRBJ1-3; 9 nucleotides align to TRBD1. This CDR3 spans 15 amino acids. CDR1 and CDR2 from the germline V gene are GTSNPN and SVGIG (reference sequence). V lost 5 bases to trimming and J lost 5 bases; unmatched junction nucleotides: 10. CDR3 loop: CAWFRDRARRNTIYF. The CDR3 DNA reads TGTGCCTGGTTCCGGGACAGGGCCCGTCGAAACACCATATATTTT.

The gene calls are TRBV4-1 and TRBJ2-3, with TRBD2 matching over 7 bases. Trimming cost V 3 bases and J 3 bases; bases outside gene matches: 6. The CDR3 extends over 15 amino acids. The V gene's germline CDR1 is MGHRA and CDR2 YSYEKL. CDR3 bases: TGCGCCAGCAGCCATCCGGGGGGTAAGACAGATACGCAGTATTTT. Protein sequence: CASSHPGGKTDTQYF.

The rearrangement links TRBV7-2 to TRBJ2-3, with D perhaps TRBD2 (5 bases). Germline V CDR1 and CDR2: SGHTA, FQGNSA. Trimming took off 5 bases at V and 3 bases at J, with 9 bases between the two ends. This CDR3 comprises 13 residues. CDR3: CASSPGYTDTQYF. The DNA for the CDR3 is TGTGCCAGCAGCCCGGGGTATACAGATACGCAGTATTTT.

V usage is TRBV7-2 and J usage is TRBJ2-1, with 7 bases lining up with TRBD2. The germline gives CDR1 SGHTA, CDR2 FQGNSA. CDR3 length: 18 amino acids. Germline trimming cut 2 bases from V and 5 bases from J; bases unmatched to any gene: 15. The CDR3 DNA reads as TGTGCCAGCAGCTTATTAGTAGCGGGTACCCACCTCGACAATGAGCAGTTCTTC. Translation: CASSLLVAGTHLDNEQFF. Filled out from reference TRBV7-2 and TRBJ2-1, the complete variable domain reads GAGVSQSPSNKVTEKGKDVELRCDPISGHTALYWYRQSLGQGLEFLIYFQGNSAPDKSGLPSDRFSAERTGGSVSTLTIQRTQQEDSAVYLCASSLLVAGTHLDNEQFFGPGTRLTVL.

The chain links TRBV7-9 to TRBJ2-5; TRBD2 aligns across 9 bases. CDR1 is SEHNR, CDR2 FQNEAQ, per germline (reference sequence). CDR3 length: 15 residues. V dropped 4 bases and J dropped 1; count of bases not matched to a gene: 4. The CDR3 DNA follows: TGTGCCAGCAGCTCCCGACTAGCGGTCCAAGAGACCCAGTACTTC. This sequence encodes CASSSRLAVQETQYF.

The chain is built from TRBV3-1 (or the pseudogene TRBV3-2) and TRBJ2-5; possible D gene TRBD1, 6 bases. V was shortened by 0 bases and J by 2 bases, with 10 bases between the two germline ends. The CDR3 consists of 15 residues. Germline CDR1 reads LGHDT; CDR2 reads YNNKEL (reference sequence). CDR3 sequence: CASSQDSRGQETQYF. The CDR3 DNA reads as TGTGCCAGCAGCCAAGATTCCAGGGGACAAGAGACCCAGTACTTC.

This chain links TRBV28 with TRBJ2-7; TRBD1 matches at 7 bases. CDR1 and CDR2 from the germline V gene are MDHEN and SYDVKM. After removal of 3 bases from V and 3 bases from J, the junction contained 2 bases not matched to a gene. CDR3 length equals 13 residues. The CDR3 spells CASSFQGVYEQYF. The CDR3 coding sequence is TGTGCCAGCAGTTTTCAGGGGGTCTACGAGCAGTACTTC.

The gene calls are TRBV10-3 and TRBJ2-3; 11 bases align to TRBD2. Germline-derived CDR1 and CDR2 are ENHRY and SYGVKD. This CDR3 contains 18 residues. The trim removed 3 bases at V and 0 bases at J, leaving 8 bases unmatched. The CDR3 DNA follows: TGTGCCATCAGTGAACCTAGCGGGAGGAACAGAAGCACAGATACGCAGTATTTT. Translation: CAISEPSGRNRSTDTQYF.

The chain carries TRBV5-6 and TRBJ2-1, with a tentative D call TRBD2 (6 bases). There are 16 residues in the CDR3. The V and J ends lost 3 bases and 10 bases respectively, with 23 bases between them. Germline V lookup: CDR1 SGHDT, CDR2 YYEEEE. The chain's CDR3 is CASSWEAKRVSQEQFF. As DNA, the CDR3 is TGTGCCAGCAGCTGGGAGGCTAAGCGGGTGTCCCAGGAGCAGTTCTTC.

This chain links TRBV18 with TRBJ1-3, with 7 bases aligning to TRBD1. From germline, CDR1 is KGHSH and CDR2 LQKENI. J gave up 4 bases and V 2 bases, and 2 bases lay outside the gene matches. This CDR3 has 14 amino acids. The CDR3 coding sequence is TGTGCCAGCTCACCAGGACAGGAGGGAAACACCATATATTTT. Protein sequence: CASSPGQEGNTIYF.

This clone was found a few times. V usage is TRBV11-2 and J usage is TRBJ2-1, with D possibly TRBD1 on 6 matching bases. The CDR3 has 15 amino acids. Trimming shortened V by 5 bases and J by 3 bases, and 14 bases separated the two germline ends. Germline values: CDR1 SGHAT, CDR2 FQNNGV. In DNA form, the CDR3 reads TGTGCCAGCAGCCCCCGGGACACGAACTACAATGAGCAGTTCTTC. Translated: CASSPRDTNYNEQFF.

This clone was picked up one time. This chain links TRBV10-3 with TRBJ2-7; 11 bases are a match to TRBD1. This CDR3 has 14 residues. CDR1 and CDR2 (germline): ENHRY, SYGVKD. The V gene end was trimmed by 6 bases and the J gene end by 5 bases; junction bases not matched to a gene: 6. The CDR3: CAIRGTGGLHEQYF. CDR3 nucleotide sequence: TGTGCCATCAGAGGGACAGGGGGTTTGCACGAGCAGTACTTC.

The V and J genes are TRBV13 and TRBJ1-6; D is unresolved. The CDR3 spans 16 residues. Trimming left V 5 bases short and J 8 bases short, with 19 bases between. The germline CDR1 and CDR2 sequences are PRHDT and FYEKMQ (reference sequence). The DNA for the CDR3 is TGTGCCAGCAGCAACCCGGGCCTCGGAGGAGATTCACCCCTCCACTTT. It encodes CASSNPGLGGDSPLHF.

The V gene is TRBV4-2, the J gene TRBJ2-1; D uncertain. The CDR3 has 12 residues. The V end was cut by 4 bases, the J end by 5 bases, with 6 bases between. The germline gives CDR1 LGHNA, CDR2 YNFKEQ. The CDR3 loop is CASSPADNEQFF. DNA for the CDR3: TGTGCCAGCAGCCCGGCGGACAATGAGCAGTTCTTC.

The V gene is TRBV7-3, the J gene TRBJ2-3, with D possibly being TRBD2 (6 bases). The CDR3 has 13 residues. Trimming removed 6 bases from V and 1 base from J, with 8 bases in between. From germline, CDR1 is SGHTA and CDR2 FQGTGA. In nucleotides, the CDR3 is TGTGCCAGCAGTTCTAGCGGCACAGATACGCAGTATTTT. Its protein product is CASSSSGTDTQYF.

The CDR3 nucleotides are TGTGCCAGCGTCAAGGGGGCTGGGTACAATGAGCAGTTCTTC. Translated, it gives CASVKGAGYNEQFF. The V call is TRBV11-2, the J call TRBJ2-1, with 7 bases aligning to TRBD1. Germline V gives CDR1 SGHAT, CDR2 FQNNGV. V dropped 8 bases and J dropped 4; count of bases not matched to a gene: 8. The CDR3 is 14 residues long.

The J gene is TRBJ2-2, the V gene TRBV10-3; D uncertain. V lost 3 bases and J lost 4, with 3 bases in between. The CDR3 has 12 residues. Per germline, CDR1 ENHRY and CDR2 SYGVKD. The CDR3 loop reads CAISDGTGELFF. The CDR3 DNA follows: TGTGCCATCAGTGACGGCACCGGGGAGCTGTTTTTT.

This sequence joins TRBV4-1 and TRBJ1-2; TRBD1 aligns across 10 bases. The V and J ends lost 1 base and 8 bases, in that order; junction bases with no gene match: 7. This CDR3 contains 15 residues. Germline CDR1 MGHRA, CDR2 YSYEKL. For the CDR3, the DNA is TGCGCCAGCAGCCAAGCTGACAGGGGGCGCGGGGGCTACACCTTC. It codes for CASSQADRGRGGYTF.

The CDR3 DNA reads as TGTGCCAGCAGTGAGGGGGCGCATCAGCCCCAGCATTTT. It translates to CASSEGAHQPQHF. The chain employs TRBV6-4 and TRBJ1-5; perhaps TRBD1 as D (6 bases). Germline assignment: CDR1 MRHNA and CDR2 SNTAGT. The CDR3 is 13 residues long. The V gene lost 3 bases and the J gene lost 5 bases, with 8 bases spanning the gap.

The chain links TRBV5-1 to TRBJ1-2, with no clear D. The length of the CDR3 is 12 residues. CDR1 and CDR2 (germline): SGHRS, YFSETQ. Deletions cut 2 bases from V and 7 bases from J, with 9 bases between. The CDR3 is CASSFSEGGYTF. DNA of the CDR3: TGCGCCAGCAGCTTCTCCGAGGGTGGCTACACCTTC.